This TCR beta chain was documented in a study of technical replicates of blood from a few donors. The table came from immunoSEQ multiplex PCR; TCRdb's copy has only in-frame clones and leaves some out. The sample lists 60,000 to 70,000 clones; about 98% were seen once. The CDR3 sequence is 15 residues long. Trimming at V came to 6 bases and at J to 3 bases, leaving 7 bases not matched to a gene. The V gene's germline CDR1 is MNHEY and CDR2 SMNVEV (reference sequence). The receptor's source is a human donor in good health. Sequencing was performed on T cells isolated from PBMCs. This chain links TRBV27 with TRBJ2-7; 11 bases are shared with TRBD2. This CDR3 reads CASSLGTSGSYEQYF. CDR3 DNA sequence: TGTGCCAGCAGCTTAGGGACTAGCGGAAGCTACGAGCAGTACTTC.